This T cell receptor (beta chain) was profiled in a study of T cell responses to AZD1222 COVID-19 vaccine. Overall study findings and caveats: Reportedly, nearly half of unique spike TCRs recognized epitopes outside B.1.351/B.1.1.7 mutations. Females outnumbered males among donors, who were mostly white British; clonal diversity was possibly underestimated. Baseline serostatus was positive in only six or seven AZD1222 recipients.

Notes on this clone: The antigen is unknown.

Generated by immunoSEQ multiplex PCR, the TCRdb table keeps only in-frame clones and is missing some. The sample contains 73,000 or so clones, around three quarters of which appear only once. It was second doses at about 4 or about 12 weeks that were pooled. The source of this sequence is an adult who received the AZD1222 COVID-19 vaccine. This sample comprised peripheral blood, obtained 28 days after the second AZD1222 dose.

The CDR3 protein is CASSDSTGIWASEQYF. DNA of the CDR3: TGTGCCAGCAGCGATAGCACAGGGATCTGGGCGAGCGAGCAGTACTTC. The rearrangement links TRBV14 to TRBJ2-7, with D tentatively TRBD1 (6 bases). Trimming pared 5 bases from V and 6 bases from J, leaving 23 bases between. The V gene's germline CDR1 is SGHDN and CDR2 FVKESK. This CDR3 contains 16 residues.